The clone carrying this TCR beta chain came up a few times. Its antigen is currently unknown. The sample belongs to a study of CD8 T cells in ankylosing spondylitis. Findings of the study overall: Earlier studies detected some motif variants in reactive arthritis synovial fluid and blood. One TCR beta motif, made up of seven to nine highly homologous variants, appeared characteristic of ankylosing spondylitis blood. Matched ankylosing spondylitis synovial fluid reportedly showed significant enrichment of disease-linked clones.

In germline, CDR1 is MNHNS, CDR2 SASEGT. Trimming left V 1 base short and J 2 bases short, with 24 bases between. There are 20 residues in the CDR3. Library preparation for TCR beta used quantitative 5'-RACE with molecular barcodes. TCRdb processed the 5' RACE reads anew with MiXCR; each CDR3 protein has one entry. Of about 540,000 distinct CDR3 sequences in the sample, approximately 12% are singletons; the top ten hold over 6.5%. The origin of this receptor is a male donor with ankylosing spondylitis. The chain recombines TRBV6-1 with TRBJ1-3, with D possibly matching TRBD1 (6 bases). Sequenced material: blood, either unsorted or a sorted T cell fraction (not recorded which). The CDR3 sequence is CASSEEEGRGLLDPGNTIYF. Written as DNA, the CDR3 is TGTGCCAGCAGTGAAGAAGAGGGCAGGGGTTTACTTGATCCTGGAAACACCATATATTTT.